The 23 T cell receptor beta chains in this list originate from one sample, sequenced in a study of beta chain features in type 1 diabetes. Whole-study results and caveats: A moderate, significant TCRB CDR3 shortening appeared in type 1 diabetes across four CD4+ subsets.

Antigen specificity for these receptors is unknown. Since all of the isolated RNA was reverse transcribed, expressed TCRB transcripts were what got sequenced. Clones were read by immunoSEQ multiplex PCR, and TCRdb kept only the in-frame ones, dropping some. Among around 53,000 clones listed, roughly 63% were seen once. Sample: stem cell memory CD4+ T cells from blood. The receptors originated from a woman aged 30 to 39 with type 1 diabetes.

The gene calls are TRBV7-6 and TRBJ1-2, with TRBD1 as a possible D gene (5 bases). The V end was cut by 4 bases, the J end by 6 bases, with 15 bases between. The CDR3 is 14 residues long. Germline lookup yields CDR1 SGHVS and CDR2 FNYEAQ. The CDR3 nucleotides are TGTGCCAGCAGCTGGAACGGGCAGGGTGATGGCTACACCTTC. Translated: CASSWNGQGDGYTF.

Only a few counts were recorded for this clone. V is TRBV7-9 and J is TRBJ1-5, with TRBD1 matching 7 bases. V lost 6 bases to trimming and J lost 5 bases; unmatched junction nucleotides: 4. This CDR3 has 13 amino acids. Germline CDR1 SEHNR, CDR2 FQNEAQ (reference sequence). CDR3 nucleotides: TGTGCCAGCAGTGGACAGGAGGATCAGCCCCAGCATTTT. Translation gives CASSGQEDQPQHF.

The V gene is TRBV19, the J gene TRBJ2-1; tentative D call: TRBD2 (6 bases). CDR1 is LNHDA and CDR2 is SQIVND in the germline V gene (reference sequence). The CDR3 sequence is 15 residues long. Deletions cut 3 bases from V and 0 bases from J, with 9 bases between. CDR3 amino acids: CASSISGSSYNEQFF. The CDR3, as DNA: TGTGCCAGTAGTATTAGCGGTAGCTCCTACAATGAGCAGTTCTTC.

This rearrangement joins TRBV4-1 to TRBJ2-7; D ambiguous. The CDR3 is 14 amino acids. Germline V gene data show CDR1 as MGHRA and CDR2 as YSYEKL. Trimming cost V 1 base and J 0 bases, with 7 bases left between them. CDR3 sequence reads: CASSQVLLSYEQYF. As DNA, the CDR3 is TGCGCCAGCAGCCAAGTTCTCCTCTCCTACGAGCAGTACTTC.

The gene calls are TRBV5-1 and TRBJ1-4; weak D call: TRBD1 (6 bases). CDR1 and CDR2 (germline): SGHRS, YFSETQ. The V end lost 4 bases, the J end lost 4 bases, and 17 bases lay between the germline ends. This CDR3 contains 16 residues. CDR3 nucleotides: TGCGCCAGCAGCCTCCAAACCGGGACACTTAATGAAAAACTGTTTTTT. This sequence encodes CASSLQTGTLNEKLFF.

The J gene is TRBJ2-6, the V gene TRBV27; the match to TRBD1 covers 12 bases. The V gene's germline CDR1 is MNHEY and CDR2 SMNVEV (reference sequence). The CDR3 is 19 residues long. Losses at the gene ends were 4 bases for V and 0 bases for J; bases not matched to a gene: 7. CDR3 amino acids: CASSSLRDRGLSGANVLTF. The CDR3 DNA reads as TGTGCCAGCAGTTCTTTAAGGGACAGGGGGCTCTCTGGGGCCAACGTCCTGACTTTC.

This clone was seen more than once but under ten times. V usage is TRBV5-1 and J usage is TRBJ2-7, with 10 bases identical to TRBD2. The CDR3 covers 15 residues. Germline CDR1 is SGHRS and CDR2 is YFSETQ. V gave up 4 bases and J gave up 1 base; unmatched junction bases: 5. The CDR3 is CASSPSGSSSYEQYF. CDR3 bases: TGCGCCAGCAGCCCTAGCGGGAGCTCATCCTACGAGCAGTACTTC.

The CDR3 loop is CASSTTGGDTEAFF. CDR3 bases: TGTGCCAGTAGTACGACAGGGGGGGACACTGAAGCTTTCTTT. J is TRBJ1-1 and V is TRBV19; 9 bases are shared with TRBD1. The CDR3 extends over 14 amino acids. After removal of 4 bases from V and 3 bases from J, the junction contained 3 bases not matched to a gene. Germline V gene sequence: CDR1 LNHDA, CDR2 SQIVND (reference sequence).

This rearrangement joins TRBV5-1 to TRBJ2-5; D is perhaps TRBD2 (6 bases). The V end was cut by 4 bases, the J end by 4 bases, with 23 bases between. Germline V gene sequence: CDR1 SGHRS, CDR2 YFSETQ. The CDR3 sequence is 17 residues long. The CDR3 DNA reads TGCGCCAGCAGCATTGGAGGGATAGACCAATTTTCAGAGACCCAGTACTTC. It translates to CASSIGGIDQFSETQYF.

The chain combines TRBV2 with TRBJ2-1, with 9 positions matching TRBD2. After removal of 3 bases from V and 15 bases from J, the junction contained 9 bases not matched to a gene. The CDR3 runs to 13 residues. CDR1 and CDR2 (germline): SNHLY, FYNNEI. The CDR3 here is CASSEASGNNPFF. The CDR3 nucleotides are TGTGCCAGCAGTGAGGCTAGCGGGAATAATCCGTTCTTC.

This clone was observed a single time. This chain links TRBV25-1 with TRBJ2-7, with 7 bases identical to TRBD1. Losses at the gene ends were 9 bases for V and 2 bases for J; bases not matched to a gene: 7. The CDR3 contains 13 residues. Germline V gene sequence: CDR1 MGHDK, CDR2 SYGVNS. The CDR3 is CARTDREAYEQYF. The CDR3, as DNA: TGTGCCAGGACAGACAGGGAAGCCTACGAGCAGTACTTC.

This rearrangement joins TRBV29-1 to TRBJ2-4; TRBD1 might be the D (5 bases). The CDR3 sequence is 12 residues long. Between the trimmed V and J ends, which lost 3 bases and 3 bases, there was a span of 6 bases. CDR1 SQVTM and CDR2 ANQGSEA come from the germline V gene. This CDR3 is CSVDQGKNIQYF. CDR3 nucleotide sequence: TGCAGCGTTGATCAGGGCAAAAACATTCAGTACTTC. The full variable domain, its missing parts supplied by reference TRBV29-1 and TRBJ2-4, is SAVISQKPSRDICQRGTSLTIQCQVDSQVTMMFWYRQQPGQSLTLIATANQGSEATYESGFVIDKFPISRPNLTFSTLTVSNMSPEDSSIYLCSVDQGKNIQYFGAGTRLSVL.

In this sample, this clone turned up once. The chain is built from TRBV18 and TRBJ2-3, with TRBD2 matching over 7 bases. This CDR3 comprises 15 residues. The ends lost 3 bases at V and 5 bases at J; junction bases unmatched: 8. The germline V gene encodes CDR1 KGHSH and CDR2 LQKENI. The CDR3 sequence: CASSPTAGRGDTQYF. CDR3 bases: TGTGCCAGCTCACCGACAGCGGGAAGAGGAGATACGCAGTATTTT.

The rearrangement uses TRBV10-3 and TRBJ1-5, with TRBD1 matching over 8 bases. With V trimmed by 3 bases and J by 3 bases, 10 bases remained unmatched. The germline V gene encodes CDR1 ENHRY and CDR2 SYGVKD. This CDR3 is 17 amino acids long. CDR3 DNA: TGTGCCATCAGTGACCAACAGGGGGGATCCATCAATCAGCCCCAGCATTTT. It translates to CAISDQQGGSINQPQHF.

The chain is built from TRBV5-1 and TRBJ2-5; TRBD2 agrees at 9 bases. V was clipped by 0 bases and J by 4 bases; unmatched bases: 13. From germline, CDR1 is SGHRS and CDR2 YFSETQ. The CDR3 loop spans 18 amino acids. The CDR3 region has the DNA TGCGCCAGCAGCTTGGTGCGGCCTGGGATACTAGCGGGAGAGACCCAGTACTTC. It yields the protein CASSLVRPGILAGETQYF.

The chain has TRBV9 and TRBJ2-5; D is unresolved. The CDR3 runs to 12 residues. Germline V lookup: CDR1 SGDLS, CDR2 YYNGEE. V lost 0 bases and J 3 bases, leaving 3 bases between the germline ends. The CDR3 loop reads CASSVGEETQYF. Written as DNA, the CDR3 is TGTGCCAGCAGCGTAGGCGAAGAGACCCAGTACTTC.

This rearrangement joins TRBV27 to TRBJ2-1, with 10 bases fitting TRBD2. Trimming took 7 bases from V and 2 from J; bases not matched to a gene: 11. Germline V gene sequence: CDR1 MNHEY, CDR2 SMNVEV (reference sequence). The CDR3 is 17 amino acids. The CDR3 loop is CASKRTSGSGAYNEQFF. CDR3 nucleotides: TGTGCCAGCAAGAGGACTAGCGGTTCGGGGGCCTACAATGAGCAGTTCTTC.

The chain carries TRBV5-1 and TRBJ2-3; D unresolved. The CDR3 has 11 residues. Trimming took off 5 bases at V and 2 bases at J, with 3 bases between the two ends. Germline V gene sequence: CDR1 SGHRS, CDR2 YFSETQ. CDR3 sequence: CASRATDTQYF. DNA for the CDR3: TGCGCCAGCAGGGCCACAGATACGCAGTATTTT.

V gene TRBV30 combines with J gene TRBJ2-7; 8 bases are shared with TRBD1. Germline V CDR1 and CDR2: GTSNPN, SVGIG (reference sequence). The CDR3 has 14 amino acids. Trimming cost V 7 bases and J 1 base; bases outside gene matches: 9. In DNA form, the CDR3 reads TGTGCCTCCCAAGACAGGGGCCCATCCTACGAGCAGTACTTC. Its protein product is CASQDRGPSYEQYF.

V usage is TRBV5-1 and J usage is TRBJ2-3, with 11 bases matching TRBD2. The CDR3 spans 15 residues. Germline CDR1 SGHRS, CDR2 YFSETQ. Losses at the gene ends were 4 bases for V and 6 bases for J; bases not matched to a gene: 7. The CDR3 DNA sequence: TGCGCCAGCAGCGGTGGACTAGCGGGTGGGGATACGCAGTATTTT. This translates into CASSGGLAGGDTQYF.

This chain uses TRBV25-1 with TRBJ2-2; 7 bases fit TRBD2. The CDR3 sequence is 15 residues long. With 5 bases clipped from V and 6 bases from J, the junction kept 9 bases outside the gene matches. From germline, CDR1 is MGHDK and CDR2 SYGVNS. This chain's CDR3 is CASSSNLGRAGELFF. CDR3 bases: TGTGCCAGCAGTTCAAACCTAGGGAGGGCCGGGGAGCTGTTTTTT.

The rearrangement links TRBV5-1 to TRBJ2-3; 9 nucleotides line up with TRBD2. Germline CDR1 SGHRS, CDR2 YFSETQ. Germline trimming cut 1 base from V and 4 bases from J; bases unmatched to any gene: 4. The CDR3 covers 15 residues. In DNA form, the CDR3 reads TGCGCCAGCAGCTTGAGTGGGACTAGCTCAGATACGCAGTATTTT. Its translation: CASSLSGTSSDTQYF.

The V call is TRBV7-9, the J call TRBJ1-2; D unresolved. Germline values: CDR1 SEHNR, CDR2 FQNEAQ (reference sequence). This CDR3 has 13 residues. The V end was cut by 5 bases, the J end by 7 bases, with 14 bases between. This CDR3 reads CASSINGEGGYTF. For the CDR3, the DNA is TGTGCCAGCAGCATCAATGGGGAGGGTGGCTACACCTTC. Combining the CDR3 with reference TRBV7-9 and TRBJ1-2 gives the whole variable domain DTGVSQNPRHKITKRGQNVTFRCDPISEHNRLYWYRQTLGQGPEFLTYFQNEAQLEKSRLLSDRFSAERPKGSFSTLEIQRTEQGDSAMYLCASSINGEGGYTFGSGTRLTVV.